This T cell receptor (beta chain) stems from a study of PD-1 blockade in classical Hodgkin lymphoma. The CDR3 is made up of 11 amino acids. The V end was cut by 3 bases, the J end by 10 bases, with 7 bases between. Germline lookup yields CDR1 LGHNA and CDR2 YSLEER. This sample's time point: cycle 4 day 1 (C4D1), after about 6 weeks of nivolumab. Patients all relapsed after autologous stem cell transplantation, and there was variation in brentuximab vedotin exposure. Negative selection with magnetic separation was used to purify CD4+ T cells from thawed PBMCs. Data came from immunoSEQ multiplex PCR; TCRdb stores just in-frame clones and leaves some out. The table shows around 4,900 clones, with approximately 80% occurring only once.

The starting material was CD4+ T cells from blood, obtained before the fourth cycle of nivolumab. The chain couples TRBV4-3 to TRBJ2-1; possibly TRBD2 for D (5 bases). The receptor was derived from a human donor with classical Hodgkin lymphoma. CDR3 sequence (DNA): TGCGCCAGCAGCCAGACGGGGGAGCAGTTCTTC. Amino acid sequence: CASSQTGEQFF.